Shown below are 16 T cell receptor beta chains from a single sample sequenced in a study of blood T cell repertoires in COVID-19. Repertoires were generated with immunoSEQ multiplex PCR, while TCRdb's copy carries only in-frame clones and drops some. The sample has roughly 100,000 clones; more than 85% are singletons. What was sequenced was peripheral blood. All receptors come from a man between 18 and 29 years old with acute or convalescent COVID-19.

The genes are TRBV30 and TRBJ2-1; TRBD2 matches 14 bases. This CDR3 comprises 16 residues. Germline V gives CDR1 GTSNPN, CDR2 SVGIG (reference sequence). V lost 1 base to trimming and J lost 7 bases; unmatched junction nucleotides: 6. The CDR3 DNA is TGTGCCTGGAGTGGACTAGCGGGGGGGCAAATGAATGAGCAGTTCTTC. The encoded protein is CAWSGLAGGQMNEQFF. Full variable domain (missing parts from reference TRBV30 and TRBJ2-1): SQTIHQWPATLVQPVGSPLSLECTVEGTSNPNLYWYRQAAGRGLQLLFYSVGIGQISSEVPQNLSASRPQDRQFILSSKKLLLSDSGFYLCAWSGLAGGQMNEQFFGPGTRLTVL.

The V call is TRBV27, the J call TRBJ1-3, with D possibly TRBD1 on 5 matching bases. Trimming shortened V by 6 bases and J by 1 base, and 13 bases separated the two germline ends. The CDR3 is 15 amino acids. Germline-derived CDR1 and CDR2 are MNHEY and SMNVEV (reference sequence). CDR3 sequence: CASRTGLQSGNTIYF. CDR3 coding DNA: TGTGCCAGCAGAACGGGACTTCAGTCTGGAAACACCATATATTTT.

This chain uses TRBV18 with TRBJ2-7, with a tentative D call TRBD1 (6 bases). The germline V gene has CDR1 KGHSH and CDR2 LQKENI. Deletions cut 1 base from V and 3 bases from J, with 16 bases between. This CDR3 comprises 16 residues. The CDR3 nucleotides are TGTGCCAGCTCACCACTAGTTGGGACAACTGGCTACGAGCAGTACTTC. It encodes CASSPLVGTTGYEQYF.

The rearrangement joins TRBV6-6 to TRBJ1-2, with no clear D. Germline CDR1 MNHNY, CDR2 SVGAGI (reference sequence). V was clipped by 4 bases and J by 4 bases, with 4 bases between them. There are 11 residues in the CDR3. As DNA, the CDR3 is TGTGCCAGCAGTTCCGTCTATGGCTACACCTTC. It yields the protein CASSSVYGYTF.

The V gene is TRBV24-1, the J gene TRBJ2-1, with a possible D match to TRBD1 (5 bases). From germline, CDR1 is KGHDR and CDR2 SFDVKD. The V end was cut by 3 bases, the J end by 5 bases, with 10 bases between. The CDR3 is made up of 14 amino acids. The CDR3 here is CATSDPRQHNEQFF. CDR3 nucleotides: TGTGCCACCAGTGATCCCAGACAGCACAATGAGCAGTTCTTC.

The V call is TRBV9, the J call TRBJ2-3, with D perhaps TRBD1 (6 bases). The CDR3 is made up of 15 amino acids. Germline CDR1 is SGDLS and CDR2 is YYNGEE. Trimming left V 4 bases short and J 2 bases short, with 14 bases between. The CDR3, as DNA: TGTGCCAGCAGCCCAGACAGGATCAACACAGATACGCAGTATTTT. Translation gives CASSPDRINTDTQYF. The full variable domain, with the rest looked up from reference TRBV9 and TRBJ2-3, is DSGVTQTPKHLITATGQRVTLRCSPRSGDLSVYWYQQSLDQGLQFLIQYYNGEERAKGNILERFSAQQFPDLHSELNLSSLELGDSALYFCASSPDRINTDTQYFGPGTRLTVL.

This rearrangement joins TRBV11-3 to TRBJ2-1; possibly TRBD1 for D (5 bases). V shed 5 bases and J shed 7 bases, with 18 bases lying between them. Germline V gives CDR1 SGHNT, CDR2 YENEEA. This CDR3 is built from 15 residues. CDR3 sequence: CASSTGLGARNEQFF. CDR3 sequence (DNA): TGTGCCAGCAGCACTGGGTTAGGGGCCAGGAATGAGCAGTTCTTC.

The V gene is TRBV9, the J gene TRBJ2-2, with D possibly TRBD2 on 6 matching bases. CDR1 is SGDLS and CDR2 is YYNGEE in the germline V gene. The CDR3 consists of 15 residues. The V end was cut by 4 bases, the J end by 4 bases, with 14 bases between. CDR3 protein: CASSSPLGGTGELFF. As DNA, the CDR3 is TGTGCCAGCAGCTCCCCCCTGGGGGGCACCGGGGAGCTGTTTTTT.

The chain joins TRBV18 to TRBJ2-5, with D maybe TRBD2 (5 bases). Per germline, CDR1 KGHSH and CDR2 LQKENI. The length of the CDR3 is 15 residues. V lost 1 base and J 5 bases, leaving 14 bases between the germline ends. In nucleotides, the CDR3 is TGTGCCAGCTCACCACAAGGGCTAGCTCTCGAGACCCAGTACTTC. It is translated as CASSPQGLALETQYF.

The chain joins TRBV10-3 to TRBJ1-2, with TRBD1 identical over 8 bases. CDR1 is ENHRY, CDR2 SYGVKD, per germline. The CDR3 totals 12 residues. After removal of 7 bases from V and 6 bases from J, the junction contained 4 bases not matched to a gene. DNA of the CDR3: TGTGCCATCACCCAGGGGGCAGATGGCTACACCTTC. Translating gives CAITQGADGYTF.

The genes are TRBV19 and TRBJ1-6; 7 nucleotides agree with TRBD1. The germline V gene has CDR1 LNHDA and CDR2 SQIVND (reference sequence). V lost 5 bases, J lost 7 bases, and 11 bases stayed unmatched. CDR3 length equals 16 residues. Here the CDR3 reads CASSLIQGFRNSPLHF. The CDR3 DNA is TGTGCCAGTAGTTTGATACAGGGGTTTCGGAATTCACCCCTCCACTTT.

The rearrangement joins TRBV18 to TRBJ1-1; maybe TRBD1 (6 bases). Germline CDR1 reads KGHSH; CDR2 reads LQKENI. There are 14 residues in the CDR3. Trimming removed 3 bases at V and 4 bases at J, with 12 bases between. This chain's CDR3 is CASSPPGGSTEAFF. For the CDR3, the DNA is TGTGCCAGCTCACCTCCGGGGGGCAGCACTGAAGCTTTCTTT.

The chain links TRBV25-1 to TRBJ1-6, with D tentatively TRBD1 (5 bases). V was cut by 5 bases and J by 4 bases, with 12 bases left in between. The germline V gene has CDR1 MGHDK and CDR2 SYGVNS. This CDR3 region has 15 residues. Here the CDR3 DNA reads TGTGCCAGCAGTTTAAGGGGCCGGTATAATTCACCCCTCCACTTT. It translates to CASSLRGRYNSPLHF. The full variable domain, completed using reference TRBV25-1 and TRBJ1-6, is EADIYQTPRYLVIGTGKKITLECSQTMGHDKMYWYQQDPGMELHLIHYSYGVNSTEKGDLSSESTVSRIRTEHFPLTLESARPSHTSQYLCASSLRGRYNSPLHFGNGTRLTVT.

The chain employs TRBV3-1 (or the pseudogene TRBV3-2) and TRBJ1-2; no definite D call. CDR1 and CDR2 (germline): LGHDT, YNNKEL (reference sequence). V shed 1 base and J shed 6 bases, with 9 bases lying between them. This CDR3 is built from 13 residues. The CDR3 DNA reads as TGTGCCAGCAGCCAAGGGCCAAGTAATGGCTACACCTTC. Translating it yields CASSQGPSNGYTF.

This chain joins TRBV6-1 and TRBJ1-1; the D gene is possibly TRBD1 (5 bases). The CDR3 extends over 15 amino acids. With 0 bases removed from V and 6 bases from J, the gap between germline ends came to 14 bases. Germline V gene sequence: CDR1 MNHNS, CDR2 SASEGT. As DNA, the CDR3 is TGTGCCAGCAGTGAAGCGCTCATGGGGCCCGCTGAAGCTTTCTTT. It is translated as CASSEALMGPAEAFF.

V usage is TRBV9 and J usage is TRBJ1-2; 10 bases agree with TRBD1. This CDR3 spans 15 amino acids. The ends lost 2 bases at V and 2 bases at J; junction bases unmatched: 3. Germline loops: CDR1 SGDLS, CDR2 YYNGEE. As DNA, the CDR3 is TGTGCCAGCAGCGTGGACAGGGGGATGAACTATGGCTACACCTTC. It encodes CASSVDRGMNYGYTF.